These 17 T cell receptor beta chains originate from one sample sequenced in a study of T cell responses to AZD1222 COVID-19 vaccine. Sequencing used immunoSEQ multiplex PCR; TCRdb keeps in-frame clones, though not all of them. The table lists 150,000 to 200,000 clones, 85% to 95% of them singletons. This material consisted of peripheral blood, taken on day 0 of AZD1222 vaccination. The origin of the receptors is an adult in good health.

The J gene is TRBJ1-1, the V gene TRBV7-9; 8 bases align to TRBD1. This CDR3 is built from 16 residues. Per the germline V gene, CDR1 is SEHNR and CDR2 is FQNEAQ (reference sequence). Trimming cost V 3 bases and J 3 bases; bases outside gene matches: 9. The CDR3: CASSFPFRGRDTEAFF. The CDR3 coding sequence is TGTGCCAGCAGCTTCCCGTTCAGGGGGCGGGACACTGAAGCTTTCTTT. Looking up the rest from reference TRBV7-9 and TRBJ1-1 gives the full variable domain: DTGVSQNPRHKITKRGQNVTFRCDPISEHNRLYWYRQTLGQGPEFLTYFQNEAQLEKSRLLSDRFSAERPKGSFSTLEIQRTEQGDSAMYLCASSFPFRGRDTEAFFGQGTRLTVV.

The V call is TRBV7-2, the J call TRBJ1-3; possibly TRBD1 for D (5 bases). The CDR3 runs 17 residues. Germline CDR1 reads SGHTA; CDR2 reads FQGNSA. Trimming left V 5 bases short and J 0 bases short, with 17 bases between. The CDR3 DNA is TGTGCCAGCAGCCCCCTCGCGGGACTTCACTCTGGAAACACCATATATTTT. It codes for CASSPLAGLHSGNTIYF.

In DNA form, the CDR3 reads TGTGCCAGCAGCAAGGGACTAGCGAGCTCCTACAATGAGCAGTTCTTC. It specifies CASSKGLASSYNEQFF. The chain recombines TRBV6-4 with TRBJ2-1; TRBD2 matches at 10 bases. This CDR3 comprises 16 residues. CDR1 and CDR2 from the germline V gene are MRHNA and SNTAGT. J gave up 0 bases and V 6 bases, and 5 bases lay outside the gene matches.

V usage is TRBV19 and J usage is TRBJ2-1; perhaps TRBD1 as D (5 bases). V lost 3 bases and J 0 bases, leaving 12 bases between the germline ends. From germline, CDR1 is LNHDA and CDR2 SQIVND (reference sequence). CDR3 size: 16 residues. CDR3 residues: CASSMGGRASYNEQFF. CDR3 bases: TGTGCCAGTAGTATGGGTGGCAGGGCCTCCTACAATGAGCAGTTCTTC.

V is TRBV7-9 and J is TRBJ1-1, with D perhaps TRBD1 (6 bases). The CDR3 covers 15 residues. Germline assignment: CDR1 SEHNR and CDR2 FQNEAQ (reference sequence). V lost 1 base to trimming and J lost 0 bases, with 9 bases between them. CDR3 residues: CASSLVQGMNTEAFF. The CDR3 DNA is TGTGCCAGCAGCTTAGTTCAGGGGATGAACACTGAAGCTTTCTTT.

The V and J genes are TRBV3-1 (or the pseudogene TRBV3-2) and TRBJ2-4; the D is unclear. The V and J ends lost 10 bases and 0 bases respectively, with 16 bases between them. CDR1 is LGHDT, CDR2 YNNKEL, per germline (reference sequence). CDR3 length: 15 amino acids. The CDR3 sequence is CATSKSKIAKNIQYF. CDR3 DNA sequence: TGTGCCACCAGTAAGAGCAAAATAGCCAAAAACATTCAGTACTTC.

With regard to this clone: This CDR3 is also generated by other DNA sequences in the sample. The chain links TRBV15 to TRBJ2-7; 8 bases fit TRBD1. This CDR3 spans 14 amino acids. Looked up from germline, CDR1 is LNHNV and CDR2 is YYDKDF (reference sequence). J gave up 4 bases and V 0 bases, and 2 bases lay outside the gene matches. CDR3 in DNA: TGTGCCACCAGCAGAGACAGGGGGCGGTACGAGCAGTACTTC. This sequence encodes CATSRDRGRYEQYF.

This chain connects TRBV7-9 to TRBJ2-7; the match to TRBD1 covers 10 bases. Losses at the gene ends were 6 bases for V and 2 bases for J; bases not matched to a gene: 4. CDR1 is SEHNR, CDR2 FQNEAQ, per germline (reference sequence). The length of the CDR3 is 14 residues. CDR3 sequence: CASSPGQGTYEQYF. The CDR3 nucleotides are TGTGCCAGCAGTCCGGGACAGGGGACCTACGAGCAGTACTTC.

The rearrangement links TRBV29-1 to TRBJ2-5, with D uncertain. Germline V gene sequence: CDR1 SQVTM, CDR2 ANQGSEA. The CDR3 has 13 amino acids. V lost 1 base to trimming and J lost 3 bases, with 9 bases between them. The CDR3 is CSVEVRLKETQYF. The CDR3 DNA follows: TGCAGCGTTGAAGTCAGGTTGAAAGAGACCCAGTACTTC.

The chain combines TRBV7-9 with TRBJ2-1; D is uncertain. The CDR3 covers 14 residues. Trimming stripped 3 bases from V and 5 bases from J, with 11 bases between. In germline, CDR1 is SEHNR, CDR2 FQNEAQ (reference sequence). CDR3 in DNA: TGTGCCAGCAGCTTCGGTAGTTGGGACAATGAGCAGTTCTTC. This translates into CASSFGSWDNEQFF.

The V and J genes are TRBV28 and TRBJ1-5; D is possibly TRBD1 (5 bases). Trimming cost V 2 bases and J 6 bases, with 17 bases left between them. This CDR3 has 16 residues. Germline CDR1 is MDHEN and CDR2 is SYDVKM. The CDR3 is CASSLRGLRVSQPQHF. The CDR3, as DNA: TGTGCCAGCAGTTTAAGGGGACTTAGGGTTTCTCAGCCCCAGCATTTT.

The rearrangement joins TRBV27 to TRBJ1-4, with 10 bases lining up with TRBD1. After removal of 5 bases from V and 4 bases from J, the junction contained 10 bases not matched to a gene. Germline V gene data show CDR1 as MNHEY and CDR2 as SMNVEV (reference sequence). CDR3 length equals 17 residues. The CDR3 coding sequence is TGTGCCAGCAGTCCCGGGACAGGGGTTGGACTTAATGAAAAACTGTTTTTT. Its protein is CASSPGTGVGLNEKLFF.

The CDR3, as DNA: TGTGCCAGCAGCAGGGGGACTTCCTACAATGAGCAGTTCTTC. Protein product: CASSRGTSYNEQFF. V is TRBV3-1 (or the pseudogene TRBV3-2) and J is TRBJ2-1; D might be TRBD1 or TRBD2, each matching 6 bases. The germline V gene encodes CDR1 LGHDT and CDR2 YNNKEL (reference sequence). This CDR3 is built from 14 residues. Trimming pared 5 bases from V and 1 base from J, leaving 9 bases between.

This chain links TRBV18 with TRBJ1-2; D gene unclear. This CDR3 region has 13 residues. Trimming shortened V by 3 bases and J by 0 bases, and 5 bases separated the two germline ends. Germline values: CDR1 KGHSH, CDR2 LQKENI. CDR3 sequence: CASSPESNYGYTF. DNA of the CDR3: TGTGCCAGCTCACCGGAATCTAACTATGGCTACACCTTC. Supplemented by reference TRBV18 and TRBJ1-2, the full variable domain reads NAGVMQNPRHLVRRRGQEARLRCSPMKGHSHVYWYRQLPEEGLKFMVYLQKENIIDESGMPKERFSAEFPKEGPSILRIQQVVRGDSAAYFCASSPESNYGYTFGSGTRLTVV.

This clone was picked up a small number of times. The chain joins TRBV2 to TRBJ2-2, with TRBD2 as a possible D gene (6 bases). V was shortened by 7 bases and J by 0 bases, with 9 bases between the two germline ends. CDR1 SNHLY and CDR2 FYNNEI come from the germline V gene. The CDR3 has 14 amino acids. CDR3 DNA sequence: TGTGCCAGCAACGGGAGAGCGAACACCGGGGAGCTGTTTTTT. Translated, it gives CASNGRANTGELFF. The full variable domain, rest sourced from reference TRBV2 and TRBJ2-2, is EPEVTQTPSHQVTQMGQEVILRCVPISNHLYFYWYRQILGQKVEFLVSFYNNEISEKSEIFDDQFSVERPDGSNFTLKIRSTKLEDSAMYFCASNGRANTGELFFGEGSRLTVL.

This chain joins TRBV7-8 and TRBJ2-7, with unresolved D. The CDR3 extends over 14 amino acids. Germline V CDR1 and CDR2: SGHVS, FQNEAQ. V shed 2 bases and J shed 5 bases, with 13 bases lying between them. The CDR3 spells CASSLPPHGDEQYF. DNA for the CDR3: TGTGCCAGCAGCTTACCCCCCCATGGGGACGAGCAGTACTTC.

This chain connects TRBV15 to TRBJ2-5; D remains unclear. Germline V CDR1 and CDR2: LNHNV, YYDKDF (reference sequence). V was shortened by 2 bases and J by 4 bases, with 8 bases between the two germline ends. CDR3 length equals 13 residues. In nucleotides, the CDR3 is TGTGCCACCAGCAGAAGCCCTGGAGAGACCCAGTACTTC. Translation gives CATSRSPGETQYF.